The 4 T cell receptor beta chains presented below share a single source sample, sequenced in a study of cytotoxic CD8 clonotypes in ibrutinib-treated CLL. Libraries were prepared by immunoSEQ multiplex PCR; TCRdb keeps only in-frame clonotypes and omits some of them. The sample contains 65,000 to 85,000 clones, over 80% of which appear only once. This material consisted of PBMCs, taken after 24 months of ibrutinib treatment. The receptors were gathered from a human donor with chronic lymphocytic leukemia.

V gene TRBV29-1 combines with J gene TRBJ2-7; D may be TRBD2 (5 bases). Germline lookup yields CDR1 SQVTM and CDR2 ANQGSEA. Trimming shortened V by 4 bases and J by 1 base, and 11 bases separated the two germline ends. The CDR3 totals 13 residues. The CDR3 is CSVGQSGSYEQYF. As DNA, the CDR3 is TGCAGCGTTGGGCAGTCGGGGTCCTACGAGCAGTACTTC.

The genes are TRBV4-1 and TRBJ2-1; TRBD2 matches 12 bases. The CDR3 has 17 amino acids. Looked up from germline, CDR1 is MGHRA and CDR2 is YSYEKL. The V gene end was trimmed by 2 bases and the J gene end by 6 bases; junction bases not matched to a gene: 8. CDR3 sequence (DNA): TGCGCCAGCAGCCAACGCGGACTAGCGGGAAACATCAATGAGCAGTTCTTC. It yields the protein CASSQRGLAGNINEQFF.

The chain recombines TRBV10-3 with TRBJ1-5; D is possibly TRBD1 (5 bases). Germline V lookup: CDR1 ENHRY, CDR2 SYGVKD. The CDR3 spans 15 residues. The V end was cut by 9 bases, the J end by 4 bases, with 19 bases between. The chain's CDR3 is CAIGSAGSNNQPQHF. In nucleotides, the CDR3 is TGTGCCATTGGATCCGCAGGGTCGAATAATCAGCCCCAGCATTTT.

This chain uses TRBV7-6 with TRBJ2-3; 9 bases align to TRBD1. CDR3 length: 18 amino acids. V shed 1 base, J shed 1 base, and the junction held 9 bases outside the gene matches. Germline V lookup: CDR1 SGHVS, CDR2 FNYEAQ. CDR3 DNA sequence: TGTGCCAGCAGCTTAGTGTATGACAGGGGGATTGGCACAGATACGCAGTATTTT. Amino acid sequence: CASSLVYDRGIGTDTQYF.